Presented here are 21 T cell receptor beta chains from one specimen sequenced in a study of blood T cell repertoires in COVID-19. Generated by immunoSEQ multiplex PCR, the TCRdb table keeps only in-frame clones and is missing some. This sample has a few hundred thousand clones; about 91% occur once, and the top ten carry 1.3% to 1.5%. Sequencing input: peripheral blood. These receptors were obtained from a man older than 75 with acute or convalescent COVID-19.

The gene calls are TRBV7-9 and TRBJ2-5; 8 nucleotides agree with TRBD1. CDR3 length: 17 amino acids. V lost 5 bases to trimming and J lost 5 bases; unmatched junction nucleotides: 16. Germline assignment: CDR1 SEHNR and CDR2 FQNEAQ (reference sequence). CDR3 nucleotide sequence: TGTGCCAGCAGCGTAGTATCCCAGACAGGGGTGGGTGAGACCCAGTACTTC. This sequence encodes CASSVVSQTGVGETQYF.

The table lists this clone with a count of one. The chain joins TRBV18 to TRBJ2-7, with 7 bases matching TRBD2. Unmatched junction bases numbered 10, after V lost 6 bases and J lost 5 bases. CDR3 size: 14 residues. Per the germline V gene, CDR1 is KGHSH and CDR2 is LQKENI. The CDR3 DNA reads TGTGCCAGCTCCCCTGGAGGGGACTATGACGAGCAGTACTTC. It is translated as CASSPGGDYDEQYF.

V gene TRBV5-4 combines with J gene TRBJ2-2; a weak D match, TRBD2 (5 bases). Germline values: CDR1 SGHNT, CDR2 YYREEE (reference sequence). V lost 2 bases and J lost 2, with 10 bases in between. CDR3 size: 15 residues. The CDR3 here is CASSFEGDNTGELFF. Written as DNA, the CDR3 is TGTGCCAGCAGCTTTGAGGGTGATAACACCGGGGAGCTGTTTTTT. Filled out from reference TRBV5-4 and TRBJ2-2, the complete variable domain reads ETGVTQSPTHLIKTRGQQVTLRCSSQSGHNTVSWYQQALGQGPQFIFQYYREEENGRGNFPPRFSGLQFPNYSSELNVNALELDDSALYLCASSFEGDNTGELFFGEGSRLTVL.

The chain recombines TRBV19 with TRBJ2-2, with 7 bases that match TRBD2. The CDR3 contains 17 residues. Germline CDR1 reads LNHDA; CDR2 reads SQIVND (reference sequence). J lost 8 bases, V lost 3 bases, and 15 bases had no gene match. CDR3 amino acids: CASSMKSGAGPGGELFF. CDR3 coding DNA: TGTGCCAGTAGTATGAAAAGCGGGGCCGGCCCAGGGGGGGAGCTGTTTTTT.

This chain links TRBV18 with TRBJ2-3; maybe TRBD1 (6 bases). V was pared by 4 bases and J by 3 bases, with 8 bases between. Germline-derived CDR1 and CDR2 are KGHSH and LQKENI. The CDR3 consists of 13 residues. The CDR3 here is CASSRQGTDTQYF. The CDR3 coding sequence is TGTGCCAGCTCACGGCAGGGGACAGATACGCAGTATTTT. Complete variable domain (other parts from reference TRBV18 and TRBJ2-3): NAGVMQNPRHLVRRRGQEARLRCSPMKGHSHVYWYRQLPEEGLKFMVYLQKENIIDESGMPKERFSAEFPKEGPSILRIQQVVRGDSAAYFCASSRQGTDTQYFGPGTRLTVL.

The chain couples TRBV27 to TRBJ2-1, with a weak D call TRBD2 (5 bases). Deletions cut 3 bases from V and 0 bases from J, with 12 bases between. CDR1 and CDR2 (germline): MNHEY, SMNVEV (reference sequence). CDR3 length equals 16 residues. The CDR3 reads CASSFWKRGSYNEQFF. The CDR3 region has the DNA TGTGCCAGCAGTTTTTGGAAACGGGGCTCCTACAATGAGCAGTTCTTC.

The CDR3 DNA reads as TGTGCCAGCAGCCAAGCCTCGAACACCGGGGAGCTGTTTTTT. Its protein is CASSQASNTGELFF. The chain employs TRBV3-1 (or the pseudogene TRBV3-2) and TRBJ2-2; D remains unclear. The V end was cut by 1 base, the J end by 0 bases, with 3 bases between. The CDR3 has 14 amino acids. Germline lookup yields CDR1 LGHDT and CDR2 YNNKEL (reference sequence).

This clone was counted once. This chain joins TRBV20-1 and TRBJ1-6, with D perhaps TRBD1 (5 bases). Germline assignment: CDR1 DFQATT and CDR2 SNEGSKA (reference sequence). This CDR3 contains 13 residues. The V gene lost 3 bases and the J gene lost 6 bases, with 9 bases spanning the gap. As DNA, the CDR3 is TGCAGTGCTAGTCAAGGGGTTAATTCACCCCTCCACTTT. Encoded protein: CSASQGVNSPLHF.

The J gene is TRBJ1-5, the V gene TRBV7-2; TRBD1 is a possible D gene (6 bases). CDR1 is SGHTA, CDR2 FQGNSA, per germline. Trimming shortened V by 1 base and J by 4 bases, and 14 bases separated the two germline ends. The CDR3 is 16 residues long. CDR3 loop: CASSLEGGARNQPQHF. In DNA, the CDR3 is TGTGCCAGCAGCTTAGAGGGGGGGGCAAGGAATCAGCCCCAGCATTTT.

The CDR3 DNA is TGTGCCAGCAGCCGAGGGACAGGGAACTATGGCTACACCTTC. Encoded protein: CASSRGTGNYGYTF. The rearrangement links TRBV5-4 to TRBJ1-2; 9 nucleotides align to TRBD1. CDR1 and CDR2 from the germline V gene are SGHNT and YYREEE (reference sequence). Trimming cost V 4 bases and J 2 bases; bases outside gene matches: 3. The CDR3 length is 14 residues.

With respect to this clone: Different DNA sequences within this sample yield the same CDR3. The chain links TRBV18 to TRBJ1-5, with D maybe TRBD1 (5 bases). The CDR3 covers 13 residues. V was clipped by 6 bases and J by 5 bases, with 11 bases between them. Germline V gives CDR1 KGHSH, CDR2 LQKENI. The CDR3 DNA is TGTGCCAGCTCCCCCTCGGGGGATCAGCCCCAGCATTTT. Translated, it gives CASSPSGDQPQHF. Full variable domain (missing parts from reference TRBV18 and TRBJ1-5): NAGVMQNPRHLVRRRGQEARLRCSPMKGHSHVYWYRQLPEEGLKFMVYLQKENIIDESGMPKERFSAEFPKEGPSILRIQQVVRGDSAAYFCASSPSGDQPQHFGDGTRLSIL.

The CDR3 coding sequence is TGTGCCATCAGTGAGTCCACGGCTACCGGGAAAGAGACCCAGTACTTC. The encoded protein is CAISESTATGKETQYF. The chain couples TRBV10-3 to TRBJ2-5; TRBD2 is a possible D gene (5 bases). Between the trimmed V and J ends, which lost 0 bases and 3 bases, there was a span of 14 bases. In germline, CDR1 is ENHRY, CDR2 SYGVKD. The CDR3 sequence is 16 residues long.

This CDR3 reads CASSASLNNEQFF. The CDR3 DNA reads as TGTGCCAGCAGCGCCTCACTAAACAATGAGCAGTTCTTC. The chain links TRBV9 to TRBJ2-1; D is undetermined. Germline V CDR1 and CDR2: SGDLS, YYNGEE. The CDR3 has 13 amino acids. With 3 bases removed from V and 5 bases from J, the gap between germline ends came to 9 bases.

The rearrangement uses TRBV12-5 and TRBJ2-3, with D possibly being TRBD2 (6 bases). Germline assignment: CDR1 LGHNT and CDR2 FRNRAP. The V and J ends lost 7 bases and 0 bases respectively, with 17 bases between them. The CDR3 has 16 residues. The CDR3 DNA reads as TGTGCTAGTGCCGACGTAGCGGTTCCTAGCACAGATACGCAGTATTTT. Amino acid sequence: CASADVAVPSTDTQYF. The full variable domain, with the rest looked up from reference TRBV12-5 and TRBJ2-3, is DARVTQTPRHKVTEMGQEVTMRCQPILGHNTVFWYRQTMMQGLELLAYFRNRAPLDDSGMPKDRFSAEMPDATLATLKIQPSEPRDSAVYFCASADVAVPSTDTQYFGPGTRLTVL.

This clone was detected once. This chain uses TRBV28 with TRBJ2-5, with D possibly matching TRBD2 (6 bases). With 4 bases removed from V and 6 bases from J, the gap between germline ends came to 12 bases. Per the germline V gene, CDR1 is MDHEN and CDR2 is SYDVKM. This CDR3 has 13 amino acids. Written as DNA, the CDR3 is TGTGCCAGCAGTTCTACCGCGGGGAAGACCCAGTACTTC. Residues: CASSSTAGKTQYF.

The table lists this clone with a count of one. The chain combines TRBV5-6 with TRBJ1-5; D gene ambiguous. The germline V gene encodes CDR1 SGHDT and CDR2 YYEEEE. With 4 bases removed from V and 7 bases from J, the gap between germline ends came to 15 bases. This CDR3 region has 14 residues. The CDR3 loop is CASSRGRGIQPQHF. CDR3 bases: TGTGCCAGCAGCCGAGGGCGCGGAATACAGCCCCAGCATTTT.

The J gene is TRBJ2-7, the V gene TRBV2, with 10 bases that match TRBD2. The CDR3 runs to 14 residues. Per the germline V gene, CDR1 is SNHLY and CDR2 is FYNNEI. V trimming: 4 bases; J trimming: 5 bases; junction bases outside the gene matches: 5. The CDR3, as DNA: TGTGCCAGCAGTGGGGGACTAGCGATGAACGAGCAGTACTTC. Its translation is CASSGGLAMNEQYF.

About this clone: The sample has other DNA sequences that encode this CDR3 too. The V call is TRBV5-1, the J call TRBJ2-1; tentative D call: TRBD2 (6 bases). The germline CDR1 and CDR2 sequences are SGHRS and YFSETQ. There are 14 residues in the CDR3. V was cut by 2 bases and J by 9 bases, with 15 bases left in between. CDR3 in DNA: TGCGCCAGCAGCTTACTCGGGGGAGCGGGTGAGCAGTTCTTC. It translates to CASSLLGGAGEQFF.

The genes are TRBV2 and TRBJ1-1; D is undetermined. This CDR3 contains 13 residues. The V end was cut by 4 bases, the J end by 1 base, with 7 bases between. Germline CDR1 and CDR2: SNHLY and FYNNEI. The CDR3, as DNA: TGTGCCAGCAGTGGGCGGAAGAACACTGAAGCTTTCTTT. It encodes CASSGRKNTEAFF.

This sequence joins TRBV15 and TRBJ1-1; D ambiguous. The CDR3 extends over 14 amino acids. Germline values: CDR1 LNHNV, CDR2 YYDKDF (reference sequence). V lost 0 bases, J lost 10 bases, and 15 bases lay in between. CDR3 nucleotides: TGTGCCACCAGCAGAGATCATGGCGCGCTAGGAGCTTTCTTT. Its translation is CATSRDHGALGAFF. Full variable domain (rest looked up from reference TRBV15 and TRBJ1-1): DAMVIQNPRYQVTQFGKPVTLSCSQTLNHNVMYWYQQKSSQAPKLLFHYYDKDFNNEADTPDNFQSRRPNTSFCFLDIRSPGLGDTAMYLCATSRDHGALGAFFGQGTRLTVV.

This chain uses TRBV28 with TRBJ1-2; a weak D match, TRBD1 (5 bases). Germline V gene data show CDR1 as MDHEN and CDR2 as SYDVKM. Trimming removed 1 base at V and 8 bases at J, with 11 bases between. The CDR3 has 13 residues. The CDR3, as DNA: TGTGCCAGCAGTTTATCGGGGGTGAGCGGCTACACCTTC. This codes for CASSLSGVSGYTF.